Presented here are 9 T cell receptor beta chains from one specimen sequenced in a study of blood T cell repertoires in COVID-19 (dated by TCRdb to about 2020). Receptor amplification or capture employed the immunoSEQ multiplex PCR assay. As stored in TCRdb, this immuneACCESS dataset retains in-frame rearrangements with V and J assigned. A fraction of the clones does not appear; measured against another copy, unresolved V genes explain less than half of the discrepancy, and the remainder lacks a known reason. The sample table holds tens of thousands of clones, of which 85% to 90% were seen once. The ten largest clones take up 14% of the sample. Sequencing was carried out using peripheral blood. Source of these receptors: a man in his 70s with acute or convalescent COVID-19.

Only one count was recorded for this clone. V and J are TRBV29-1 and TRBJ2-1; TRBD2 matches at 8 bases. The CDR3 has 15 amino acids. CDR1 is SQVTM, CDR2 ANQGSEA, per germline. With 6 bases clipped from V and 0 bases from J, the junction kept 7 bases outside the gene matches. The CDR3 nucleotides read TGCAGCGTGGGGAGCGGGAGAAGCTCCTACAATGAGCAGTTCTTC. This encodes CSVGSGRSSYNEQFF.

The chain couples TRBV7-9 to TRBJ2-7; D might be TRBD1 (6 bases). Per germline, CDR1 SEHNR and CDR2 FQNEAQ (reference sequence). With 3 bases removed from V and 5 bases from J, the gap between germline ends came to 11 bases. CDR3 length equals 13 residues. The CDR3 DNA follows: TGTGCCAGCAGCTTTCAACAGGGTGACGAGCAGTACGTC. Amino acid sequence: CASSFQQGDEQYV.

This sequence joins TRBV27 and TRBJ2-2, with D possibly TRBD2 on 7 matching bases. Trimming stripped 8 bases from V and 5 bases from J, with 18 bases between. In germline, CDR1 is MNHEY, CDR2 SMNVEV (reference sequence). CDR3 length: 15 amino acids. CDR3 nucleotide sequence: TGTGCCAGCCGAAGGGGGGGAGTGCAAACCGGGGAGCTGTTTTTT. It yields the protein CASRRGGVQTGELFF.

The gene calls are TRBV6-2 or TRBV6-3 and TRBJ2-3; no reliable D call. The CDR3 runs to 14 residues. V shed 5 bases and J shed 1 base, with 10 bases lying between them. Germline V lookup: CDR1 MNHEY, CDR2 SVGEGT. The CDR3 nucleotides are TGTGCCAGCAGTCACACATTGGGCACAGATACGCAGTATTTT. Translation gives CASSHTLGTDTQYF.

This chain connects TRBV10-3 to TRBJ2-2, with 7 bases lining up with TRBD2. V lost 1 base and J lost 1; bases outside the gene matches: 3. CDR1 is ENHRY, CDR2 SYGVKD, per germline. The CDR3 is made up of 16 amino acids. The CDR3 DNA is TGTGCCATCAGTGAGTTGCGGGGGATGAACACCGGGGAGCTGTTTTTT. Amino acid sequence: CAISELRGMNTGELFF.

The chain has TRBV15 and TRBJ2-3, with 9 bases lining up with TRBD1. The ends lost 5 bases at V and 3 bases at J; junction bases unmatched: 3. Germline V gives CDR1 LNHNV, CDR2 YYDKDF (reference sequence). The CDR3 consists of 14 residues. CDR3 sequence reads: CATSATGGTDTQYF. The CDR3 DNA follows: TGTGCCACCAGCGCGACAGGGGGAACAGATACGCAGTATTTT. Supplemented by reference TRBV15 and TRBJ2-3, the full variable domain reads DAMVIQNPRYQVTQFGKPVTLSCSQTLNHNVMYWYQQKSSQAPKLLFHYYDKDFNNEADTPDNFQSRRPNTSFCFLDIRSPGLGDTAMYLCATSATGGTDTQYFGPGTRLTVL.

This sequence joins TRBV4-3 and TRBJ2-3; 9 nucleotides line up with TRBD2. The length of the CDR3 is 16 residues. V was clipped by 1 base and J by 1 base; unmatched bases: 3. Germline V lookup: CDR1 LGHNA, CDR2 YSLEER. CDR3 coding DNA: TGCGCCAGCAGCCAAGGACTAGCGGACGGCACAGATACGCAGTATTTT. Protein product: CASSQGLADGTDTQYF.

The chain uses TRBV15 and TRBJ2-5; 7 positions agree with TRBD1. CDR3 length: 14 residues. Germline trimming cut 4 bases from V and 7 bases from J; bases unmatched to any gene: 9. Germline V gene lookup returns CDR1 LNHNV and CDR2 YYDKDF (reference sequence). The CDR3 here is CATSTRTGQWTQYF. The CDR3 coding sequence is TGTGCCACCAGCACTAGGACAGGCCAATGGACCCAGTACTTC.

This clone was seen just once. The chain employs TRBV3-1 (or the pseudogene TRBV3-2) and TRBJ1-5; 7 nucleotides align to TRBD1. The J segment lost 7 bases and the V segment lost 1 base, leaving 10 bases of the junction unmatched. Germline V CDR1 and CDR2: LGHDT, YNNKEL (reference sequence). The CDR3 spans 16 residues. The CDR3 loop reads CASSQGPDRVGQPQHF. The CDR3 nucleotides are TGTGCCAGCAGCCAAGGTCCCGACAGGGTAGGCCAGCCCCAGCATTTT.